Below are 21 T cell receptor beta chains sequenced from a single sample in a study of blood T cell repertoires in COVID-19. Here immunoSEQ multiplex PCR was the method, and the copy in TCRdb shows in-frame clones only, minus some. The table lists roughly 160,000 clones, about 86% of them singletons, with about 19% in the top ten. Sequencing was performed on peripheral blood. Receptor source: a woman in her seventies who had recovered from COVID-19.

This chain links TRBV29-1 with TRBJ2-3; TRBD1 agrees at 9 bases. The CDR3 covers 15 residues. CDR1 is SQVTM, CDR2 ANQGSEA, per germline. With V trimmed by 1 base and J by 4 bases, 6 bases remained unmatched. The CDR3 DNA reads TGCAGCGTTGAAGTATACAGGGGGCACGCAGATACGCAGTATTTT. Translating gives CSVEVYRGHADTQYF.

The chain combines TRBV5-1 with TRBJ2-2, with D possibly matching TRBD2 (6 bases). Trimming shortened V by 0 bases and J by 4 bases, and 10 bases separated the two germline ends. CDR3 length: 15 residues. Looked up from germline, CDR1 is SGHRS and CDR2 is YFSETQ. The CDR3 coding sequence is TGCGCCAGCAGCTTGGGAGGGAGGAGCACCGGGGAGCTGTTTTTT. Its protein product is CASSLGGRSTGELFF.

V gene TRBV19 combines with J gene TRBJ2-7; 11 positions match TRBD2. Germline loops: CDR1 LNHDA, CDR2 SQIVND (reference sequence). The CDR3 length is 15 residues. The junction had 3 bases not matched to a gene; V was cut back by 3 bases and J by 2 bases. CDR3 nucleotides: TGTGCCAGTAGTATGCTGACTAGCGGGACCTACGAGCAGTACTTC. It encodes CASSMLTSGTYEQYF. The whole variable domain, filled in from reference TRBV19 and TRBJ2-7, reads DGGITQSPKYLFRKEGQNVTLSCEQNLNHDAMYWYRQDPGQGLRLIYYSQIVNDFQKGDIAEGYSVSREKKESFPLTVTSAQKNPTAFYLCASSMLTSGTYEQYFGPGTRLTVT.

V usage is TRBV21-1 and J usage is TRBJ2-7; TRBD1 is taken as the D call from the table, unchecked against the DNA. TRBV21-1 is a pseudogene segment. The CDR3 covers 16 residues. In DNA form, the CDR3 reads TGTGCCAGCAGCAATGGGCCCAATGACAGGGCCCACGAGCAGTACTTC. Translated: CASSNGPNDRAHEQYF.

This clone appeared once. The chain carries TRBV18 and TRBJ1-5, with TRBD1 as a possible D gene (6 bases). Trimming took off 3 bases at V and 6 bases at J, with 12 bases between the two ends. The CDR3 runs to 14 residues. CDR1 and CDR2 (germline): KGHSH, LQKENI. In nucleotides, the CDR3 is TGTGCCAGCTCACCGGGGGGGGGCACTCAGCCCCAGCATTTT. Protein: CASSPGGGTQPQHF.

The table lists this clone with a few counts. The gene calls are TRBV27 and TRBJ1-1, with D perhaps TRBD1 (6 bases). The CDR3 length is 17 residues. With 6 bases removed from V and 1 base from J, the gap between germline ends came to 21 bases. CDR1 is MNHEY and CDR2 is SMNVEV in the germline V gene (reference sequence). The CDR3 loop is CASSSPAQGWENTEAFF. In DNA form, the CDR3 reads TGTGCCAGCAGCTCCCCGGCGCAGGGGTGGGAGAACACTGAAGCTTTCTTT.

This chain links TRBV7-9 with TRBJ1-2; D not resolved. Deletions cut 6 bases from V and 0 bases from J, with 11 bases between. Germline CDR1 is SEHNR and CDR2 is FQNEAQ (reference sequence). The CDR3 consists of 14 residues. CDR3 nucleotides: TGTGCCAGCAGGAGACGGGTTACTAACTATGGCTACACCTTC. Its protein is CASRRRVTNYGYTF.

The CDR3 sequence is CASSVPGQGDLLSYEQYF. Written as DNA, the CDR3 is TGTGCCAGCAGTGTCCCCGGGCAGGGGGACTTACTATCCTACGAGCAGTACTTC. The V call is TRBV25-1, the J call TRBJ2-7, with TRBD1 as a possible D gene (7 bases). Trimming left V 4 bases short and J 1 base short, with 23 bases between. The CDR3 covers 18 residues. The germline V gene has CDR1 MGHDK and CDR2 SYGVNS.

The CDR3 region has the DNA TGTGCCAGCAGCTTAGTTTCTCTAACAGATACGCAGTATTTT. Protein product: CASSLVSLTDTQYF. The gene calls are TRBV7-2 and TRBJ2-3; D is uncertain. CDR3 length: 14 residues. V was clipped by 1 base and J by 3 bases, with 8 bases between them. Germline V CDR1 and CDR2: SGHTA, FQGNSA.

This chain links TRBV30 with TRBJ1-6; D is unresolved. V was cut by 2 bases and J by 14 bases, with 16 bases left in between. This CDR3 contains 13 residues. Germline V CDR1 and CDR2: GTSNPN, SVGIG (reference sequence). The CDR3 DNA follows: TGTGCCTGGAGTCCGGGGAGGCATGGGTCCCTCCACTTT. It encodes CAWSPGRHGSLHF. The full variable domain, rest sourced from reference TRBV30 and TRBJ1-6, is SQTIHQWPATLVQPVGSPLSLECTVEGTSNPNLYWYRQAAGRGLQLLFYSVGIGQISSEVPQNLSASRPQDRQFILSSKKLLLSDSGFYLCAWSPGRHGSLHFGNGTRLTVT.

V gene TRBV3-1 (or the pseudogene TRBV3-2) combines with J gene TRBJ2-7, with a possible D match to TRBD2 (6 bases). In germline, CDR1 is LGHDT, CDR2 YNNKEL (reference sequence). The CDR3 is made up of 13 amino acids. Trimming pared 2 bases from V and 4 bases from J, leaving 9 bases between. The chain's CDR3 is CASSQWRGYEQYF. CDR3 sequence (DNA): TGTGCCAGCAGCCAATGGAGGGGTTACGAGCAGTACTTC.

This chain connects TRBV7-2 to TRBJ2-1; D not certain. CDR3 length: 15 amino acids. Germline CDR1 SGHTA, CDR2 FQGNSA. V lost 5 bases and J 0 bases, leaving 11 bases between the germline ends. CDR3 residues: CASSDTQSSYNEQFF. The DNA of the CDR3 is TGTGCCAGCAGCGACACCCAGAGCTCCTACAATGAGCAGTTCTTC.

The CDR3 region is CASSLGQSTDTQYF. The DNA for the CDR3 is TGTGCCAGCAGCTTGGGACAGAGCACAGATACGCAGTATTTT. The chain is built from TRBV5-8 and TRBJ2-3, with D possibly being TRBD1 (5 bases). Germline lookup yields CDR1 SGHTS and CDR2 YDEGEE. This CDR3 region has 14 residues. Trimming removed 0 bases from V and 0 bases from J, with 5 bases in between.

The rearrangement links TRBV18 to TRBJ1-5, with 10 bases matching TRBD1. With V trimmed by 3 bases and J by 7 bases, 3 bases remained unmatched. The CDR3 contains 14 residues. Germline values: CDR1 KGHSH, CDR2 LQKENI. CDR3 DNA: TGTGCCAGCTCACCGACAGGGGGCCGGCAGCCCCAGCATTTT. Translation gives CASSPTGGRQPQHF. Full variable domain (remainder filled in from reference TRBV18 and TRBJ1-5): NAGVMQNPRHLVRRRGQEARLRCSPMKGHSHVYWYRQLPEEGLKFMVYLQKENIIDESGMPKERFSAEFPKEGPSILRIQQVVRGDSAAYFCASSPTGGRQPQHFGDGTRLSIL.

The rearrangement joins TRBV28 to TRBJ2-7; D ambiguous. V was shortened by 0 bases and J by 6 bases, with 12 bases between the two germline ends. The CDR3 runs to 14 residues. CDR1 MDHEN and CDR2 SYDVKM come from the germline V gene. The CDR3 DNA reads TGTGCCAGCAGTTTATGGTCCTTAGGCGGCGAGCAGTACTTC. Translation: CASSLWSLGGEQYF.

The rearrangement uses TRBV4-3 and TRBJ2-1, with TRBD2 identical over 12 bases. This CDR3 contains 16 residues. Germline V CDR1 and CDR2: LGHNA, YSLEER. J was trimmed by 9 bases and V by 0 bases; bases with no gene match: 6. CDR3 in amino acids: CASSQDLAGGPGEQFF. The CDR3 DNA follows: TGCGCCAGCAGCCAAGATCTAGCGGGAGGGCCTGGTGAGCAGTTCTTC.

The rearrangement joins TRBV27 to TRBJ2-7, with 9 bases matching TRBD2. The V and J ends lost 4 bases and 1 base, in that order; junction bases with no gene match: 5. This CDR3 spans 15 amino acids. Germline V CDR1 and CDR2: MNHEY, SMNVEV (reference sequence). The CDR3 DNA is TGTGCCAGCAGTTCCGGGACTAGCCTATCCTACGAGCAGTACTTC. The encoded protein is CASSSGTSLSYEQYF.

The rearrangement uses TRBV12-3 or TRBV12-4 and TRBJ1-2; 7 nucleotides align to TRBD1. The V and J ends lost 5 bases and 6 bases, in that order; junction bases with no gene match: 6. This CDR3 is built from 13 residues. The CDR3: CASSTTGADGYTF. The CDR3, as DNA: TGTGCCAGCAGTACCACAGGGGCTGATGGCTACACCTTC.

V and J are TRBV28 and TRBJ2-5, with D uncertain. CDR1 is MDHEN, CDR2 SYDVKM, per germline. CDR3 length: 14 residues. V gave up 7 bases and J gave up 4 bases, with 16 bases separating them. The CDR3 bases are TGTGCCAGCACCAAAGCCGGGTCTGGAGAGACCCAGTACTTC. It is translated as CASTKAGSGETQYF.

The V call is TRBV15, the J call TRBJ2-5; TRBD2 matches 7 bases. Germline-derived CDR1 and CDR2 are LNHNV and YYDKDF (reference sequence). The CDR3 sequence is 13 residues long. V shed 10 bases and J 1 base; nucleotides not matched to a gene: 6. The CDR3 reads CASPPSGQETQYF. The CDR3 DNA sequence: TGTGCCAGCCCCCCTAGCGGCCAAGAGACCCAGTACTTC.

The CDR3: CASSLPRGERALWGYTF. The CDR3 coding sequence is TGTGCCAGCAGCTTGCCCAGGGGCGAAAGGGCGCTATGGGGCTACACCTTC. V usage is TRBV11-2 and J usage is TRBJ1-2, with a possible D match to TRBD1 (6 bases). This CDR3 is built from 17 residues. Between the trimmed V and J ends, which lost 3 bases and 8 bases, there was a span of 25 bases. CDR1 is SGHAT and CDR2 is FQNNGV in the germline V gene.